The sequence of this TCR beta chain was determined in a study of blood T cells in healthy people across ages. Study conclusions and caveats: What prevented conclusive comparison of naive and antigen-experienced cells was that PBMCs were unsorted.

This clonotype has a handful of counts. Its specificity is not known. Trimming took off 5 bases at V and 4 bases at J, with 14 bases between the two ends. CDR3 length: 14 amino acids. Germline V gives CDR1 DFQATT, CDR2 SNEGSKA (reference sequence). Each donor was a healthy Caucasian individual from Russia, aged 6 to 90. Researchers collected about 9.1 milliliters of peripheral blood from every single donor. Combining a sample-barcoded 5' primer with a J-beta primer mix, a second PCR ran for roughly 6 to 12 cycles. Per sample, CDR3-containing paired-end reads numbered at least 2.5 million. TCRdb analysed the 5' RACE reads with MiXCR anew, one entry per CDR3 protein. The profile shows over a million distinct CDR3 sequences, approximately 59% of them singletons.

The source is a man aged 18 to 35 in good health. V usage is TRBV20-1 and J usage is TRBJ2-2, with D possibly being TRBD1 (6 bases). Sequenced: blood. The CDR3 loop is CSAQGTSVTGELFF. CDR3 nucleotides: TGCAGTGCTCAGGGGACAAGCGTCACCGGGGAGCTGTTTTTT.